This TCR beta chain was sequenced during a study of cytomegalovirus exposure and HLA in healthy donors. The PCR had 60 Vbeta and 13 Jbeta primers. The table came from immunoSEQ multiplex PCR; TCRdb's copy has only in-frame clones and leaves some out. The sample lists around 180,000 clones; approximately 82% were seen once. The germline V gene encodes CDR1 MNHEY and CDR2 SMNVEV (reference sequence). The CDR3 has 15 amino acids. V lost 2 bases, J lost 2 bases, and 7 bases lay in between. The specimen sequenced was PBMCs. The chain employs TRBV27 and TRBJ1-6; tentatively, D is TRBD1 (5 bases). This clonotype was sampled from a woman between 18 and 29 years old in good health and CMV-seropositive. CDR3 region: CASSLQGTYNSPLHF. The CDR3 DNA follows: TGTGCCAGCAGTTTACAGGGAACCTATAATTCACCCCTCCACTTT.